This T cell receptor (beta chain) came from a study of blood T cell repertoires in COVID-19. The germline CDR1 and CDR2 sequences are SEHNR and FQNEAQ (reference sequence). This CDR3 has 13 residues. Trimming removed 8 bases from V and 3 bases from J; junction bases left unmatched: 5. Profiling relied on immunoSEQ multiplex PCR, and the TCRdb table lists in-frame clones only, not all of them. The table lists about 150,000 clones, 75% to 85% of them singletons. This clonotype was obtained from a man in his sixties with acute or convalescent COVID-19. Sequencing used peripheral blood. This chain links TRBV7-9 with TRBJ1-1, with 8 bases identical to TRBD1. The CDR3 loop is CASGRQGYTEAFF. For the CDR3, the DNA is TGTGCCAGCGGAAGACAGGGGTACACTGAAGCTTTCTTT.